This T cell receptor (beta chain) emerged from a study of radiotherapy plus CTLA-4 blockade in lung cancer. Overall study context: Of the patients, roughly 17% showed objective responses and roughly 31% attained disease control. Study-level findings and limits: Among reported predictors of response, early blood T cell clone dynamics with interferon-beta performed best. Some TCR clones had been derived from tumors. These clones expanded in peripheral blood after radiotherapy plus ipilimumab.

This clone came up once. Its antigen is currently unknown. The CDR3 spans 18 residues. CDR1 SNHLY and CDR2 FYNNEI come from the germline V gene. V trimming: 6 bases; J trimming: 1 base; junction bases outside the gene matches: 12. Produced via immunoSEQ multiplex PCR; TCRdb's table is partial and in-frame only. The sample lists 90,000 to 95,000 clones, about four fifths seen once, with roughly 0.84% in the top ten. The TCR originated in a human donor with non-small cell lung cancer who had stable disease on radiotherapy plus ipilimumab. V is TRBV2 and J is TRBJ2-3, with 11 positions matching TRBD2. The sample consisted of peripheral blood, taken from a patient treated with radiotherapy plus ipilimumab. Here the CDR3 reads CASRKGLAGSSGTDTQYF. In nucleotides, the CDR3 is TGTGCCAGCAGAAAAGGACTAGCGGGTTCTTCTGGCACAGATACGCAGTATTTT. Together with reference TRBV2 and TRBJ2-3, the CDR3 gives the full variable domain: EPEVTQTPSHQVTQMGQEVILRCVPISNHLYFYWYRQILGQKVEFLVSFYNNEISEKSEIFDDQFSVERPDGSNFTLKIRSTKLEDSAMYFCASRKGLAGSSGTDTQYFGPGTRLTVL.